This T cell receptor beta chain appears in the sequencing data of a study of technical replicates of blood from a handful of donors. This CDR3 contains 15 residues. The ends lost 2 bases at V and 0 bases at J; junction bases unmatched: 2. The germline V gene has CDR1 SGHRS and CDR2 YFSETQ. The table came from immunoSEQ multiplex PCR; TCRdb's copy has only in-frame clones and leaves some out. The profile shows tens of thousands of clones, about 95% of them singletons. This chain links TRBV5-1 with TRBJ2-7; TRBD1 agrees at 10 bases. This clonotype originated in a human donor in good health. Sequencing was performed on T cells isolated from PBMCs. The CDR3 DNA reads TGCGCCAGCAGCTTAAGGACAGGGGGCTCCTACGAGCAGTACTTC. It encodes CASSLRTGGSYEQYF.